A single count supports the clone carrying this T cell receptor beta chain. This specimen belongs to a study of blood T cell repertoires in COVID-19. Turning to the study itself: Acute-phase and convalescent COVID-19 samples originated in the United States, Italy and Spain.

TCRdb keeps only in-frame clones here, not all; method: immunoSEQ multiplex PCR. The data contain 200,000 to 250,000 clones, just under 90% of them seen just once; the ten biggest clones take up 2% to 3%. The sequenced sample was peripheral blood. The clonotype originates from a man aged 25-45 years with COVID-19, enrolled during active disease.

CDR3 DNA sequence: TGTGCCAGCAGTGACGGCCCCACCGGGGAGCTGTTTTTT. It yields the protein CASSDGPTGELFF. J is TRBJ2-2 and V is TRBV6-4; D unclear. V dropped 2 bases and J dropped 4 bases, with 5 bases sitting between them. The CDR3 sequence is 13 residues long. Germline V gene lookup returns CDR1 MRHNA and CDR2 SNTAGT.